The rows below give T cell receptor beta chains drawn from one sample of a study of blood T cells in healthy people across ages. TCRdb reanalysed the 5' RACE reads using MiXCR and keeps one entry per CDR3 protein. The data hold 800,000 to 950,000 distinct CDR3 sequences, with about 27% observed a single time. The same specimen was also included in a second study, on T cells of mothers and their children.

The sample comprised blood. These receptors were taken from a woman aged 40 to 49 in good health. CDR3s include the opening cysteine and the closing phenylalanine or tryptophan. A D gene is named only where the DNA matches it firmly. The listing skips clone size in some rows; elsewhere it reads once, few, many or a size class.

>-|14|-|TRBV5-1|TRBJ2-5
TGCGCCAGCAGCTTGGCAGGGTCCCAAGAGGCCCAGTACTTC
CASSLAGSQEAQYF
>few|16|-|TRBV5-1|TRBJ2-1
TGCGCCAGCAGCTTGCCCGGGACTTCCTCCTACAATGAGCAGTTCTTC
CASSLPGTSSYNEQFF
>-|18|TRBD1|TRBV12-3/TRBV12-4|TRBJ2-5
TGTGCCAGCAGTTTGCCGGGGACAGGGGGCCCTGACCAAGAGACCCAGTACTTC
CASSLPGTGGPDQETQYF
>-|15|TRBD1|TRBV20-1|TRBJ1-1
TGCAGTGCTAGAGAACCCACCAGGGGGTCCACTGAAGCTTTCTTT
CSAREPTRGSTEAFF
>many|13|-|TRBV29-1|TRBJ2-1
TGCAGCGTTGACTGGCCCTCCTACAATGAGCAGTTCTTC
CSVDWPSYNEQFF
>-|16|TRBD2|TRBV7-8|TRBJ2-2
TGTGCCAGCAGCTTAGGGAGCGGGACCAACACCGGGGAGCTGTTTTTT
CASSLGSGTNTGELFF
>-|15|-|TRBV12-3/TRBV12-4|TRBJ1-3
TGTGCCAGCAGAATGGGGCTTGGACCCAGAAACACCATATATTTT
CASRMGLGPRNTIYF
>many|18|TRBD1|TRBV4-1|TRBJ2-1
TGCGCCAGCAGCCAAGACATGCGCAGGGGGAATTCCTACAATGAGCAGTTCTTC
CASSQDMRRGNSYNEQFF
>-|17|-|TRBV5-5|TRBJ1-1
TGTGCCAGCAGCCCCTCGTTTGGGGCAGATATGAACACTGAAGCTTTCTTT
CASSPSFGADMNTEAFF
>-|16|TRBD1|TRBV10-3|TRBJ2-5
TGTGCCATCAGTGAGGGTTCCGGGACAGGGATAGAGACCCAGTACTTC
CAISEGSGTGIETQYF
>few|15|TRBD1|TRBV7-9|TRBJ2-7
TGTGCCAGCAGCATAAGACAGGGGAACGTTGACGAGCAGTACTTC
CASSIRQGNVDEQYF
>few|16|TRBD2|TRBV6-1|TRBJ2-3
TGTGCCAGCAGTGAAGAGGCTCTAGCGGGGGGGAATACGCAGTATTTT
CASSEEALAGGNTQYF
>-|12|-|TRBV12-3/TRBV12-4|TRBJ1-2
TGTGCCAGTCACAGGACTAACTATGGCTACACCTTC
CASHRTNYGYTF
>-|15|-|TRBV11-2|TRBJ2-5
TGTGCCAGCAGCCCTTTTCGCAGGGGTCGAGAGACCCAGTACTTC
CASSPFRRGRETQYF
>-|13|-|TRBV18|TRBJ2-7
TGTGCCAGCTCACCACTAGATACCTACGAGCAGTACTTC
CASSPLDTYEQYF
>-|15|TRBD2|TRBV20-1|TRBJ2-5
TGCAGTGCTACTATAGCGGGGGACCTCCAAGAGACCCAGTACTTC
CSATIAGDLQETQYF
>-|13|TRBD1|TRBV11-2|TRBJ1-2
TGTGCCAACAGCTTGACAGGGTCGGATGGCTGCACCTTC
CANSLTGSDGCTF
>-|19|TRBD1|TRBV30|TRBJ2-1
TGTGCCTGGAGTGATAATGACAGGGAAAAGCCCAGCTCCTACAATGAGCAGTTCTTC
CAWSDNDREKPSSYNEQFF
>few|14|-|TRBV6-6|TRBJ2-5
TGTGCCAGCAGTTACTCCAACGGTCGGGAGACCCAGTACTTC
CASSYSNGRETQYF
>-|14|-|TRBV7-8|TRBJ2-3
TGTACCAGCAGCTTAGAGGCGCTAGCGGATACGCAGTATTTT
CTSSLEALADTQYF
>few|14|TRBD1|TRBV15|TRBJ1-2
TGTGCCACCAGCGGAGGACAGGGGAACTATGGCTACACCTTC
CATSGGQGNYGYTF
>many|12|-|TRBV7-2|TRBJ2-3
TGTGCCAGCAGCTCACAGGGAGATACGCAGTATTTT
CASSSQGDTQYF
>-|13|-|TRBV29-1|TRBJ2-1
TGCAGCGCCCGGGACTTTGCCCACAATGAGCAGTTCTTC
CSARDFAHNEQFF
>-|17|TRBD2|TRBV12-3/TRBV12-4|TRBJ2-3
TGTGCCAGCAGTTTTGGTAGCGGGGGGGCCGAACAAGATACGCAGTATTTT
CASSFGSGGAEQDTQYF
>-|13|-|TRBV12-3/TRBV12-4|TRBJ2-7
TGTGCCAGCAGTTTACACACGGTCTACGAGCAGTACTTC
CASSLHTVYEQYF
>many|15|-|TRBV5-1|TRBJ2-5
TGCGCCAGCAGCCCCGGGGACACCTTTGGAGAGACCCAGTACTTC
CASSPGDTFGETQYF
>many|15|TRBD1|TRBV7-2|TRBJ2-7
TGTGCCAGCAGCGGCCACAGGGGTGGGTCCTACGAGCAGTACTTC
CASSGHRGGSYEQYF
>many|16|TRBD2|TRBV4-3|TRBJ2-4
TGCGCCAGCAGCCGCGGACTAGCGGGGGGGCAGAACATTCAGTACTTC
CASSRGLAGGQNIQYF
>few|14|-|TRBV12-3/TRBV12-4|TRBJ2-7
TGTGCCAGCAGTTTAGCGATGAACAGCTACGAGCAGTACTTC
CASSLAMNSYEQYF
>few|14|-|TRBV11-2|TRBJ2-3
TGTGCCAGCAGCTTCAGGAGAGGCGCAGATACGCAGTATTTT
CASSFRRGADTQYF
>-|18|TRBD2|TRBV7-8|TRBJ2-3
TGTGCCAGCAGCTCGTTTCGGACTAGCGGGGGGAGCACAGATACGCAGTATTTT
CASSSFRTSGGSTDTQYF
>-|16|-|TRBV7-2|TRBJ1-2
TGTGCCAGCAGCCTAGACAGGACAATTAGAGTCTTTGGCTACACCTTC
CASSLDRTIRVFGYTF
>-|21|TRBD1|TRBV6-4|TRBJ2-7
TGTGCCAGCAGTGACTTCCCTCGGACAGGGGCATTCCAGATACGATCCTACGAGCAGTACTTC
CASSDFPRTGAFQIRSYEQYF
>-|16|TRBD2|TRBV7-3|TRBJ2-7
TGTGCCAGCAGCTTAATGCCCACTAGCGGGGGTTACGAGCAGTACTTC
CASSLMPTSGGYEQYF
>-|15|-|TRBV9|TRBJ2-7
TGTGCCAGCAGCCCGGTGAGGGCAGGTGTGGGGGAGCAGTACTTC
CASSPVRAGVGEQYF
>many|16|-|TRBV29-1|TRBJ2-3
TGCAGCGTTGAAGATCTTGGTGGGGGGCTCACAGATACGCAGTATTTT
CSVEDLGGGLTDTQYF
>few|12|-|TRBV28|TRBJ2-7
TGTGCCGTAAGGGCACCTCCGGAGGAGCAGTACTTC
CAVRAPPEEQYF
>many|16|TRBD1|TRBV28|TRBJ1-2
TGTGCCAGCAACCTAGGACAGGGGGACAGCATCTATGGCTACACCTTC
CASNLGQGDSIYGYTF
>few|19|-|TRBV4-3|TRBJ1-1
TGCGCCAGCAGCCACCGAGCGTTTTCCGGGAGCGTTTCGGACACTGAAGCTTTCTTT
CASSHRAFSGSVSDTEAFF
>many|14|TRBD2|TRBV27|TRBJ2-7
TGTGCCAGCAGTTTGCTCCCTAGCGGATACGAGCAGTACTTC
CASSLLPSGYEQYF
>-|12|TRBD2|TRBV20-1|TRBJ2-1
TGCAGTCCATCGACTAGCGGCTATGAGCAGTTCTTC
CSPSTSGYEQFF
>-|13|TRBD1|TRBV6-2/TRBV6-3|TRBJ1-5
TGTGCCAAAGAAGGGGGCCGTGATCAGCCCCAGCATTTT
CAKEGGRDQPQHF
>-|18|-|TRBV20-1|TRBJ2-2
TGCAGTGCTAGAGAAAGGGGCAGGGAAATTACGAACACCGGGGAGCTGTTTTTT
CSARERGREITNTGELFF
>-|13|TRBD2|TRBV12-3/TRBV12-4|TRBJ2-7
TGTGCCAGCAGAAAAGCGGGAATCTACGAGCAGTACTTC
CASRKAGIYEQYF
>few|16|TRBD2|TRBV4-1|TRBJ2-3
TGCGCCAGCAGCCAGTCACTAGCGGGGGGGTCAGATACGCAGTATTTT
CASSQSLAGGSDTQYF
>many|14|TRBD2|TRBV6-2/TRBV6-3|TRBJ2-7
TGTGCCAGCAGTTCAAGACTAGCGGACTACGAGCAGTACTTC
CASSSRLADYEQYF
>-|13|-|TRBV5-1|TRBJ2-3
TGCGCCGGCAGCTTGGCCAAAGGTGGTACGCAGTATTTT
CAGSLAKGGTQYF
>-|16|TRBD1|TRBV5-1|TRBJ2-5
TGCGCCAGCACCTCCACAGGGGGTAGTGTACGGGAGACCCAGTACTTC
CASTSTGGSVRETQYF
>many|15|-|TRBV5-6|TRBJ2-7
TGTGCCAGCAGCTTGGTTAGGAACAGCCACTACGAGCAGTACTTC
CASSLVRNSHYEQYF
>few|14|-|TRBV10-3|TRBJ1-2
TGTGCCATCACCCGGGGGGCGCTGGACTATGGCTACACCTTC
CAITRGALDYGYTF
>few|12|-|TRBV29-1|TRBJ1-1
TGCAGCGTACAGACGGGGTACACTGAAGCTTTCTTT
CSVQTGYTEAFF